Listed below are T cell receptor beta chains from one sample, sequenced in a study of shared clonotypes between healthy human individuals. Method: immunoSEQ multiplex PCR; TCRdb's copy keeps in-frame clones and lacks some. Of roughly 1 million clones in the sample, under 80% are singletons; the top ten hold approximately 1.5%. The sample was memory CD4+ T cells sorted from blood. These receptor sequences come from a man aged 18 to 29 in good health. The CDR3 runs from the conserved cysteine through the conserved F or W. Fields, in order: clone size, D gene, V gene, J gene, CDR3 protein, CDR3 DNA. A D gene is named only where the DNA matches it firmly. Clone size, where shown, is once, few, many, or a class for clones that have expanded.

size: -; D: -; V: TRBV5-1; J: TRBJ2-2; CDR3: CASSPGSPAGELFF; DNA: TGCGCCAGCAGCCCCGGGTCACCCGCCGGGGAGCTGTTTTTT
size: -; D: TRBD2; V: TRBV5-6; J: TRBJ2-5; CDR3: CASSLRGEETQYF; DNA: TGTGCCAGCAGCTTGCGGGGGGAAGAGACCCAGTACTTC
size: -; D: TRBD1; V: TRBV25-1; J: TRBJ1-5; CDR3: CASSGPGQGEGNQPQHF; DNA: TGTGCCAGCAGTGGACCGGGACAGGGGGAAGGCAATCAGCCCCAGCATTTT
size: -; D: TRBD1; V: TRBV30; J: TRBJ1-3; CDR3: CAGDRTGNTIYF; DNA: TGTGCCGGGGACAGGACTGGAAACACCATATATTTT
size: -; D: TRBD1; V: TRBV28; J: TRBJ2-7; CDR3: CASSSHDRGIYEQYF; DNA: TGTGCCAGCAGTTCCCACGACAGGGGGATCTACGAGCAGTACTTC
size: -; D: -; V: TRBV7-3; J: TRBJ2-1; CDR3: CASSLTSLGAYNEQFF; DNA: TGTGCCAGCAGCTTAACGTCGCTAGGGGCCTACAATGAGCAGTTCTTC
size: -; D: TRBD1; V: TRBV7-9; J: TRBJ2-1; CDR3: CASSLGQGAHEQFF; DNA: TGTGCCAGCAGCTTAGGACAGGGGGCACATGAGCAGTTCTTC
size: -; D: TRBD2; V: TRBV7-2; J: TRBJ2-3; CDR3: CASSPKAGTSGKSADTQYF; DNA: TGTGCCAGCAGCCCCAAGGCGGGGACTAGCGGGAAGTCGGCAGATACGCAGTATTTT
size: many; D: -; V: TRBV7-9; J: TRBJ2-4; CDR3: CASSPTGFAEENIQYF; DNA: TGTGCCAGCAGCCCCACAGGGTTTGCCGAAGAAAACATTCAGTACTTC
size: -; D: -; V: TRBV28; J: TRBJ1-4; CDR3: CASSLGGDEKLFF; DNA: TGTGCCAGCAGTTTGGGGGGGGATGAAAAACTGTTTTTT
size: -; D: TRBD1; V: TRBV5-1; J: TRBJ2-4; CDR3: CASSSGQGLAKNIQYF; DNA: TGCGCCAGCAGCTCGGGACAGGGGCTAGCCAAAAACATTCAGTACTTC
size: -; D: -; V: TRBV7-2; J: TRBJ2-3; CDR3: CASRSDYPLDTQYF; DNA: TGTGCCAGCAGGTCGGACTACCCTCTGGATACGCAGTATTTT
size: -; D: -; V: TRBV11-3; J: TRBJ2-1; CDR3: CASSKDGYNEQFF; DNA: TGTGCCAGCAGCAAGGACGGATACAATGAGCAGTTCTTC
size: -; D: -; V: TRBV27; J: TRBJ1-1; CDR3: CASSLLAGSNTEAFF; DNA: TGTGCCAGCAGTTTATTGGCGGGGAGTAACACTGAAGCTTTCTTT
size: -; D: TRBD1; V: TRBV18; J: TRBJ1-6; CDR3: CASSPQEQGATPLHF; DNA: TGTGCCAGCTCACCACAGGAACAGGGGGCGACACCCCTCCACTTT
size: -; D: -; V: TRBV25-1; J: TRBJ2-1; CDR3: CASTDTGSSYNEQFF; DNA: TGTGCCAGCACTGACACAGGGAGCTCCTACAATGAGCAGTTCTTC
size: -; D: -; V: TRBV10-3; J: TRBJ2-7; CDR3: CAIVSGRAGHEQYF; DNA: TGTGCCATCGTGTCAGGGCGCGCGGGCCACGAGCAGTACTTC
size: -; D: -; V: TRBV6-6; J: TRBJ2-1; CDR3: CASTPGNEQFF; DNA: TGTGCCAGCACTCCAGGCAATGAGCAGTTCTTC
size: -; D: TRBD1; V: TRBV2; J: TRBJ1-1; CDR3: CASTSTGVGNTEAFF; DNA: TGTGCCAGCACCTCTACAGGGGTGGGGAACACTGAAGCTTTCTTT
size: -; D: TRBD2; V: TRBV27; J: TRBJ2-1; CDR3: CASSLAGGPDEQFF; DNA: TGTGCCAGCAGTTTAGCGGGGGGGCCCGATGAGCAGTTCTTC
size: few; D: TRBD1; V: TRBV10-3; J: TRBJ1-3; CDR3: CAITGTAGNTIYF; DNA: TGTGCCATCACTGGGACAGCTGGAAACACCATATATTTT
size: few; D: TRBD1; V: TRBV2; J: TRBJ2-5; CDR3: CASSSGTGGKETQYF; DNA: TGTGCCAGCAGCTCGGGGACAGGGGGCAAAGAGACCCAGTACTTC
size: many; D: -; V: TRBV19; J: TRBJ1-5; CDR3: CASKEVGGNQPQHF; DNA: TGTGCCAGTAAGGAGGTCGGAGGCAATCAGCCCCAGCATTTT
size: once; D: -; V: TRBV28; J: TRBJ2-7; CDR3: CASSPVSPQGLEDEQYF; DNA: TGTGCCAGCAGTCCGGTATCGCCCCAGGGGCTCGAGGACGAGCAGTACTTC
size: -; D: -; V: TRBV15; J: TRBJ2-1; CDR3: CATSRAPGDEQFF; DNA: TGTGCCACCAGCAGAGCCCCGGGGGATGAGCAGTTCTTC
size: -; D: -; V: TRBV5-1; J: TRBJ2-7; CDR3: CASSPWGLEQYF; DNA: TGCGCCAGCAGCCCATGGGGTCTCGAGCAGTACTTC
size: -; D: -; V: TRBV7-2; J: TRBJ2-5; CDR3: CASTKGETQYF; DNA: TGTGCCAGCACCAAGGGAGAGACCCAGTACTTC
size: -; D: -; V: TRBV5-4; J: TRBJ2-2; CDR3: CASSPKGFRTGELFF; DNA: TGTGCCAGCAGCCCCAAGGGATTTCGCACCGGGGAGCTGTTTTTT
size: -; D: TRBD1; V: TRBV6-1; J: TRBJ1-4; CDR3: CATSQGQGNEKLFF; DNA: TGTGCCACCAGTCAAGGACAGGGGAATGAAAAACTGTTTTTT